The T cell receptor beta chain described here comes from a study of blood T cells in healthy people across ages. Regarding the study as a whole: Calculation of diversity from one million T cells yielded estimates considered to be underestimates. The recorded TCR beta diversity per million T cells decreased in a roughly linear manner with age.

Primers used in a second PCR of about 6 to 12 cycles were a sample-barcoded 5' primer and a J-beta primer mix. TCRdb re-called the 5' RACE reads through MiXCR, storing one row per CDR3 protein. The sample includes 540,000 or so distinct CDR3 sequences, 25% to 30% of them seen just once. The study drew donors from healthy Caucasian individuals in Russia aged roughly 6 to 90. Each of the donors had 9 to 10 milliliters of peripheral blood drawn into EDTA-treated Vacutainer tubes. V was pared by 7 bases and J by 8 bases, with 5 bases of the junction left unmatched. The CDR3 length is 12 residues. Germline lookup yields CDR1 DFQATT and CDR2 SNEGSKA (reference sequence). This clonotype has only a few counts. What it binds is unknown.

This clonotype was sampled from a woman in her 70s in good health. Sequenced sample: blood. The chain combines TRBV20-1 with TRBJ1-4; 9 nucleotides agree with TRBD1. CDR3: CSGTGAGEKLFF. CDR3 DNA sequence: TGCAGTGGGACAGGGGCAGGCGAAAAACTGTTTTTT.